This T cell receptor (beta chain) is drawn from a study of blood T cell repertoires in COVID-19 (dated by TCRdb to 2018 to 2021). Regarding the study in general: Collaborator samples came from the United States, Italy and Spain and covered acute and convalescent phases of COVID-19. The prospective study material was composed of cDNA or gDNA derived from T cells, B-cell-depleted T cells, or PBMCs. Subjects who had been exposed to COVID-19, were actively infected with it, or had recovered from it provided the deeply sampled blood TCRbeta repertoires that made up the dataset. The repertoires were released in a freely available public database intended as a resource for research on the immune response to SARS-CoV-2. The samples were drawn from two sources: the first 160 participants of the ongoing ImmuneRACE study, and 1,200 or so subjects contributed by 6 global collaborators. The sample metadata nearly always contained a de-identified subject ID, COVID-19 status, age in years and sex. Where available, HLA class I and class II types were taken from metadata supplied by the sample provider and were not determined by assay-based typing.

Collaborating institutions collected whole blood in K2EDTA tubes following their own protocols. For TCRbeta analysis, collaborators shipped samples in one of three forms: frozen whole blood, isolated PBMCs, or DNA extracted from either of those sample types. TCRbeta CDR3 regions were amplified from genomic DNA by means of the immunoSEQ Assay, a bias-controlled multiplex PCR. On the authors' methods: The number of nucleated cells in each sample was estimated by amplification of reference gene primers within the assay. To quantify the absolute abundance of each unique TCRbeta CDR3 rearrangement, sequence reads were collapsed and filtered. Productive Simpson clonality was computed per sample as the square root of Simpson's diversity index over productive rearrangements. TCRdb provides this immuneACCESS table in a form limited to in-frame rearrangements. Some clones are lacking; in checked studies, under half of them reflect an unresolved V gene, and why the rest are absent is not known. V, J and clone size are taken as reported in that table, and D and trimming were inferred from the DNA itself. The sample contains about 77,000 clones, over 85% of them found a single time. The ten largest make up roughly 15% of the sample.

In regard to this clone: What antigen it recognizes has not been identified. No qualities accompany the bases; no much larger clone lies one base away.

Paper-wide results and their limitations: How much clinical and demographic metadata was included differed by source and by participant, and the metadata was provided uncurated.

The sequencing sample was made of peripheral blood. The receptor comes from a woman older than 75 with active or convalescent COVID-19.

The nucleotide sequence reads as follows: TGTGCCAGCAAGAGTGGACAGATTAGCAATCAGCCCCAGCATTTT. This is translated as CASKSGQISNQPQHF. The chain links TRBV28 with TRBJ1-5; D gene: possibly TRBD1, on 6 matching bases. V is reduced by 7 bases and J by 0 bases, leaving a spacing of 13 bases between them. There are 15 amino acids in the CDR3, from cysteine to phenylalanine inclusive. The DNA shown is the 45-base CDR3, in frame from base 1. The germline V gene yields MDHEN for CDR1 and SYDVKM for CDR2.